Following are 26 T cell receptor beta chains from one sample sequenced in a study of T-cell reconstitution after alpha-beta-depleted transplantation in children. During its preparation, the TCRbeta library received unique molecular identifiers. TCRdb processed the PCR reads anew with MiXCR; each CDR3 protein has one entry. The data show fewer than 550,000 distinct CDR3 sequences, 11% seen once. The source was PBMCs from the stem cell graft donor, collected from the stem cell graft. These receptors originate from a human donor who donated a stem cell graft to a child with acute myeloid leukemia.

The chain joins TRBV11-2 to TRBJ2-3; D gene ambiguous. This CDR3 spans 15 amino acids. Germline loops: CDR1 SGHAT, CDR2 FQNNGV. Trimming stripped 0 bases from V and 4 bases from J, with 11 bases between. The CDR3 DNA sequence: TGTGCCAGCAGCTTAGATTTGATAAAGGCAGATACGCAGTATTTT. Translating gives CASSLDLIKADTQYF.

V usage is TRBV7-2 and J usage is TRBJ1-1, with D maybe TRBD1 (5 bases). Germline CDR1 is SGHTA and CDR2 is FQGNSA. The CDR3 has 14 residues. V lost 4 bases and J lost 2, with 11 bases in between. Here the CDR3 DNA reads TGTGCCAGCAGCTATAACCGGGACAACACTGAAGCTTTCTTT. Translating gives CASSYNRDNTEAFF.

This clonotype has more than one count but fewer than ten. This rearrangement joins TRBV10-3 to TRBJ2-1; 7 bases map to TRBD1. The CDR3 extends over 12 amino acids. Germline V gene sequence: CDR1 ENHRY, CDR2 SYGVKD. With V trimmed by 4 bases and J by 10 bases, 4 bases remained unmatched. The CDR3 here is CAISATGWEQFF. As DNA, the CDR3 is TGTGCCATCAGTGCGACAGGGTGGGAGCAGTTCTTC.

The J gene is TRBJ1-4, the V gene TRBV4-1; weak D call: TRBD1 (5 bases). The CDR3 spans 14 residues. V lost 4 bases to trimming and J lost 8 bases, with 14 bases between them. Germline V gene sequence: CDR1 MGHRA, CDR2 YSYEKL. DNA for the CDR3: TGCGCCAGCAGCCGGGACCCCCTTGAAGAAAAACTGTTTTTT. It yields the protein CASSRDPLEEKLFF.

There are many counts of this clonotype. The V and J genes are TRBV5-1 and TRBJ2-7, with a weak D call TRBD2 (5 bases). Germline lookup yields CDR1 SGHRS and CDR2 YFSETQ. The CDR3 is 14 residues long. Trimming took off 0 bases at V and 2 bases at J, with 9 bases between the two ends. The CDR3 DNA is TGCGCCAGCAGCTTGGGGAGCGGTGCCTACGAGCAGTACGTC. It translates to CASSLGSGAYEQYV.

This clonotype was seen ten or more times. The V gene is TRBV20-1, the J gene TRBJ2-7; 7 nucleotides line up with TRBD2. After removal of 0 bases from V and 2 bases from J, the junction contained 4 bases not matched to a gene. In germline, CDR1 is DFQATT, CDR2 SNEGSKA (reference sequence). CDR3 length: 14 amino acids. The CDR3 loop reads CSARDEGTTYEQYF. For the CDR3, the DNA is TGCAGTGCTAGAGATGAAGGGACTACCTACGAGCAGTACTTC.

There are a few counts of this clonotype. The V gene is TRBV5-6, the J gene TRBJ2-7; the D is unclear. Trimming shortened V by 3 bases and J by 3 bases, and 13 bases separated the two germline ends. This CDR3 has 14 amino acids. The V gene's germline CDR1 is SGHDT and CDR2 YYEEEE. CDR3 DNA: TGTGCCAGCAGCTCAGGTCCAATGAGCTACGAGCAGTACTTC. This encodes CASSSGPMSYEQYF.

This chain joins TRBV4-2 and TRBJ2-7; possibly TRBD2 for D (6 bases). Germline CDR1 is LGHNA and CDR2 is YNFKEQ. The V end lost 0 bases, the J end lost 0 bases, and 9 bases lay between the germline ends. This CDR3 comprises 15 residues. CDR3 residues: CASSQDVGSSYEQYF. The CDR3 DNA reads TGTGCCAGCAGCCAAGATGTCGGGAGCTCCTACGAGCAGTACTTC.

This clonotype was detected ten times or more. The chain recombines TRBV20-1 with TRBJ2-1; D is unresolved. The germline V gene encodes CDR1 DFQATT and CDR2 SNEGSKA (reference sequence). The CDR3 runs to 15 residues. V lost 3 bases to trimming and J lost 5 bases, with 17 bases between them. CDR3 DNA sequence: TGCAGTGCTAGTGACGACGCGTTACGAGACAATGAGCAGTTCTTC. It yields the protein CSASDDALRDNEQFF.

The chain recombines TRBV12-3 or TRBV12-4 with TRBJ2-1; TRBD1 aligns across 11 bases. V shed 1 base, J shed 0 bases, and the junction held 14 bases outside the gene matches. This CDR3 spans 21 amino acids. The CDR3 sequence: CASSLERTGGFLKGSYNEQFF. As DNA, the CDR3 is TGTGCCAGCAGTTTAGAGCGGACAGGGGGCTTCCTGAAGGGCTCCTACAATGAGCAGTTCTTC.

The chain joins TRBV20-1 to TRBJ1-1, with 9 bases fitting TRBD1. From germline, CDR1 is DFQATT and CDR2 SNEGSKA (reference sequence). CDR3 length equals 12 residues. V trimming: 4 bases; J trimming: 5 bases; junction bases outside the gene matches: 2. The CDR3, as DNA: TGCAGTGCTACGACAGGGGGAACTGAAGCTTTCTTT. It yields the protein CSATTGGTEAFF.

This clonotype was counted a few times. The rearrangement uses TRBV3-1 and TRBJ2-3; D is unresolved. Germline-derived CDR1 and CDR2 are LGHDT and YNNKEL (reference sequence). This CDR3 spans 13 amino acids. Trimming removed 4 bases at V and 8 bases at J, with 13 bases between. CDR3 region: CASSPPGYGTQYF. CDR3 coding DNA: TGTGCCAGCAGCCCCCCAGGATACGGTACGCAGTATTTT.

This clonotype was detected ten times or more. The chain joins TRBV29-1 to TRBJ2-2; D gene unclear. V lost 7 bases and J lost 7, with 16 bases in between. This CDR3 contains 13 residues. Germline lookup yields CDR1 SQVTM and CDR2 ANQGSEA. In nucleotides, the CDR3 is TGCAGCGCAGCCCTGACCCAAGGCGGGGAGCTGTTTTTT. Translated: CSAALTQGGELFF.

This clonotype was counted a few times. The CDR3 sequence: CASSLTGGERTQYF. The DNA for the CDR3 is TGTGCCAGCAGCTTAACAGGGGGGGAGAGAACCCAGTACTTC. This chain links TRBV7-3 with TRBJ2-5; the D gene is possibly TRBD2 (7 bases). Germline V CDR1 and CDR2: SGHTA, FQGTGA. V was clipped by 0 bases and J by 8 bases, with 13 bases between them. This CDR3 comprises 14 residues.

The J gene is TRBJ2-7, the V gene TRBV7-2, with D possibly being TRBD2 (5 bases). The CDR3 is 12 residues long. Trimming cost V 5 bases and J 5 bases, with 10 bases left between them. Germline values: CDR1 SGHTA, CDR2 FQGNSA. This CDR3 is CASSPSGDEQYV. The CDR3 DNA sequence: TGTGCCAGCAGCCCGAGCGGCGACGAGCAGTACGTC.

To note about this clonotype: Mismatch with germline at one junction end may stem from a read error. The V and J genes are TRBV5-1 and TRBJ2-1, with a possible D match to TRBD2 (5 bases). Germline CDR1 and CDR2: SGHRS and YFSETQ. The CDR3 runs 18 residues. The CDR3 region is CARSSRDRPIVLGNEQFF. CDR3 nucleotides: TGCGCCAGAAGCTCCCGGGATCGCCCCATTGTCCTTGGCAATGAGCAGTTCTTC.

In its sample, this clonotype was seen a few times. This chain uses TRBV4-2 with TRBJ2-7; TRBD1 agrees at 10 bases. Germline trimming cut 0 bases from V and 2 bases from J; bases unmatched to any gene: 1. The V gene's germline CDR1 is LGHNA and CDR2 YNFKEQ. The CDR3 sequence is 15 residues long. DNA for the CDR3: TGTGCCAGCAGCCAAGAGGGACAGGGGCCCTACGAGCAGTACTTC. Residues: CASSQEGQGPYEQYF.

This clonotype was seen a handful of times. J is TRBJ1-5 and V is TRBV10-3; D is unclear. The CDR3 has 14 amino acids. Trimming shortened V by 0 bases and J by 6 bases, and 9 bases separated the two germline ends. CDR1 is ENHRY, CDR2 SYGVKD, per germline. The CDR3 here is CAISESRSSQPQHF. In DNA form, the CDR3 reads TGTGCCATCAGTGAGTCGCGGTCGAGTCAGCCCCAGCATTTT.

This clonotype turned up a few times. The CDR3 loop reads CASSSITGSRTYEQYF. For the CDR3, the DNA is TGTGCCAGCAGCTCTATAACAGGGTCCCGGACCTACGAGCAGTACTTC. The V and J genes are TRBV5-6 and TRBJ2-7, with D maybe TRBD1 (6 bases). The CDR3 consists of 16 residues. V gave up 3 bases and J gave up 2 bases, with 18 bases separating them. CDR1 and CDR2 (germline): SGHDT, YYEEEE.

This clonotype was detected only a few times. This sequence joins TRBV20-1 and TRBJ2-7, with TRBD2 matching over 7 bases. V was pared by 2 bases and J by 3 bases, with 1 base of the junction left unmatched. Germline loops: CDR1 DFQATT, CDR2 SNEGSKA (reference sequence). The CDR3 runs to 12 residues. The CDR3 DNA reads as TGCAGTGCTAGACTAGCGGACTACGAGCAGTACTTC. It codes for CSARLADYEQYF.

CDR3 DNA: TGTGCCAGCGCTTGGTCCGGGACAGGGTATGGCTACACCTTC. Encoded protein: CASAWSGTGYGYTF. This chain joins TRBV18 and TRBJ1-2; 9 bases line up with TRBD1. J was trimmed by 5 bases and V by 8 bases; bases with no gene match: 9. The CDR3 is 14 amino acids. Germline V lookup: CDR1 KGHSH, CDR2 LQKENI. Combining the CDR3 with reference TRBV18 and TRBJ1-2 gives the whole variable domain NAGVMQNPRHLVRRRGQEARLRCSPMKGHSHVYWYRQLPEEGLKFMVYLQKENIIDESGMPKERFSAEFPKEGPSILRIQQVVRGDSAAYFCASAWSGTGYGYTFGSGTRLTVV.

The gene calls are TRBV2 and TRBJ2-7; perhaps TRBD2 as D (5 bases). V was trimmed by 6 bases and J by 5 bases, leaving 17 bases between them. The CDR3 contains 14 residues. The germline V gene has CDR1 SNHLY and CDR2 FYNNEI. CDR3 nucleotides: TGTGCCAGCAGCGACCGGGATCCGGCGAACGAGCAGTACTTC. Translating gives CASSDRDPANEQYF.

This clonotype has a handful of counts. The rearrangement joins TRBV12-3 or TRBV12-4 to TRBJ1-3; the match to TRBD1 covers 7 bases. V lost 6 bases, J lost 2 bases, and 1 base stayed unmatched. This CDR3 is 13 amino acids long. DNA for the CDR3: TGTGCCAGCAGCCAGGGGGCTGGAAACACCATATATTTT. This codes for CASSQGAGNTIYF.

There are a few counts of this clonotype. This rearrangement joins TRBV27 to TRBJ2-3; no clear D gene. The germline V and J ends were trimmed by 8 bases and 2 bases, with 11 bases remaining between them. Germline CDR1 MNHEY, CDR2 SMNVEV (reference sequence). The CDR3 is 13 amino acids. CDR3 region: CASGRPNTDTQYF. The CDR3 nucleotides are TGTGCCAGCGGCCGACCTAACACAGATACGCAGTATTTT.

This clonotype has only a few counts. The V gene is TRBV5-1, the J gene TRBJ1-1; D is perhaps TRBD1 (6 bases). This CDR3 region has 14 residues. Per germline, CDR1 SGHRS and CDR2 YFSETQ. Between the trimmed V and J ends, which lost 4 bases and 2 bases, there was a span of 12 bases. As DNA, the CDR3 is TGCGCCAGCAGCCATGTACAGGGTAACACTGAAGCTTTCTTT. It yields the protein CASSHVQGNTEAFF.

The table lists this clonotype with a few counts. CDR3 bases: TGTGCCACCAGTGGAGACCCCGTTTACAATGAGCAGTTCTTC. This encodes CATSGDPVYNEQFF. The chain has TRBV24-1 and TRBJ2-1; no clear D. V shed 5 bases and J shed 4 bases, with 11 bases lying between them. From germline, CDR1 is KGHDR and CDR2 SFDVKD. The CDR3 has 14 amino acids.